This TCR beta chain stems from a study of T cell responses to AZD1222 COVID-19 vaccine. Study as a whole: Second-dose recipients at about 4 or about 12 weeks were treated as one pooled group.

The study, taken as a whole, reports: There were mostly white British donors and more females than males, and clonal diversity was possibly underestimated.

The CDR3 covers 14 residues. Trimming stripped 6 bases from V and 4 bases from J, with 16 bases between. Germline lookup yields CDR1 MNHGY and CDR2 SAAAGT. To note about this clone: What it recognizes is unknown.

Generated by immunoSEQ multiplex PCR, the TCRdb table keeps only in-frame clones and is missing some. This repertoire shows over 150,000 clones, 75% to 95% found once; its top ten account for approximately 3%. The specimen comprised peripheral blood, sampled on day 0 of AZD1222 vaccination. This TCR derives from an adult in good health. The chain is built from TRBV6-8 and TRBJ2-7; unclear D gene. The DNA of the CDR3 is TGTGCCAGCAGCTACCCCTTAGACAAATACGAGCAGTACTTC. Translating it yields CASSYPLDKYEQYF.